The source of this T cell receptor (beta chain) is a study of pediatric ulcerative colitis. Study conclusions and caveats: Rectal repertoires separated controls, mild-moderate and acute severe colitis. Blood samples from two patients yielded substantially fewer templates and were excluded from blood-rectal overlap analysis.

This CDR3 spans 12 amino acids. The germline CDR1 and CDR2 sequences are MNHNY and SVGAGI (reference sequence). Trimming cost V 5 bases and J 14 bases; bases outside gene matches: 8. Sequencing was at survey level. Generated by immunoSEQ multiplex PCR, the TCRdb table keeps only in-frame clones and is missing some. Of some 60,000 clones listed, over 65% are singletons. A word on this clone: The antigen is undetermined.

The source material was blood. This clonotype was obtained from a boy aged 10-17 years with moderate ulcerative colitis. The genes are TRBV6-6 and TRBJ2-2; 7 bases align to TRBD1. CDR3: CASSAEGARLFF. Written as DNA, the CDR3 is TGTGCCAGCAGTGCCGAGGGGGCCCGCCTGTTTTTT.